Shown below are 10 T cell receptor beta chains from a single sample sequenced in a study of blood T cell repertoires in COVID-19. The method was immunoSEQ multiplex PCR; TCRdb's version includes in-frame clones alone and lacks a portion of them. The sample yields about 330,000 clones, roughly 89% seen once. The sequenced sample consisted of peripheral blood. These receptors originate from a man between 25 and 39 years old with COVID-19, enrolled during active disease.

The rearrangement joins TRBV4-1 to TRBJ1-1, with TRBD1 matching over 8 bases. Germline V gene sequence: CDR1 MGHRA, CDR2 YSYEKL. The CDR3 is 12 residues long. Trimming cost V 1 base and J 11 bases; bases outside gene matches: 3. The chain's CDR3 is CASSQAQGDAFF. In nucleotides, the CDR3 is TGCGCCAGCAGCCAAGCACAGGGGGATGCTTTCTTT.

This rearrangement joins TRBV19 to TRBJ1-5; possible D gene TRBD1, 6 bases. Germline V CDR1 and CDR2: LNHDA, SQIVND (reference sequence). The CDR3 contains 14 residues. Between the trimmed V and J ends, which lost 2 bases and 5 bases, there was a span of 10 bases. The CDR3 reads CASSIRGIDQPQHF. The DNA of the CDR3 is TGTGCCAGTAGTATAAGGGGGATCGATCAGCCCCAGCATTTT. The entire variable domain, with the rest obtained from reference TRBV19 and TRBJ1-5, is as follows: DGGITQSPKYLFRKEGQNVTLSCEQNLNHDAMYWYRQDPGQGLRLIYYSQIVNDFQKGDIAEGYSVSREKKESFPLTVTSAQKNPTAFYLCASSIRGIDQPQHFGDGTRLSIL.

The V call is TRBV23-1, the J call TRBJ2-1; 9 positions match TRBD1. TRBV23-1 is an ORF; its function is uncertain. The CDR3 sequence is 15 residues long. Trimming took 3 bases from V and 6 from J; bases not matched to a gene: 6. In DNA, the CDR3 is TGCGCCAGCAGTCATCCGGGACAGGGTTCCAATGAGCAGTTCTTC. This sequence encodes CASSHPGQGSNEQFF.

The chain has TRBV9 and TRBJ2-1, with TRBD2 identical over 11 bases. Germline-derived CDR1 and CDR2 are SGDLS and YYNGEE. Unmatched junction bases numbered 2, after V lost 2 bases and J lost 10 bases. This CDR3 spans 13 amino acids. In nucleotides, the CDR3 is TGTGCCAGCAGCGTCCGACTAGCGGGAGAGCAGTTCTTC. Amino acids: CASSVRLAGEQFF. The whole variable domain, filled in from reference TRBV9 and TRBJ2-1, reads DSGVTQTPKHLITATGQRVTLRCSPRSGDLSVYWYQQSLDQGLQFLIQYYNGEERAKGNILERFSAQQFPDLHSELNLSSLELGDSALYFCASSVRLAGEQFFGPGTRLTVL.

This clone was picked up a small number of times. This sequence joins TRBV27 and TRBJ1-2; 11 nucleotides agree with TRBD1. With 5 bases clipped from V and 3 bases from J, the junction kept 8 bases outside the gene matches. Looked up from germline, CDR1 is MNHEY and CDR2 is SMNVEV (reference sequence). The CDR3 has 16 residues. This chain's CDR3 is CASSPWTGGADYGYTF. The CDR3 nucleotides are TGTGCCAGCAGTCCGTGGACAGGGGGCGCAGACTATGGCTACACCTTC.

The genes are TRBV5-4 and TRBJ2-3; the match to TRBD2 covers 11 bases. This CDR3 contains 16 residues. The V gene end was trimmed by 3 bases and the J gene end by 1 base; junction bases not matched to a gene: 4. Germline CDR1 reads SGHNT; CDR2 reads YYREEE (reference sequence). The CDR3 region is CASSSSSGGRTDTQYF. In DNA, the CDR3 is TGTGCCAGCAGCTCGTCTAGCGGGGGGCGCACAGATACGCAGTATTTT.

Of note for this clone: Sequence at one end of the junction differs from germline and may be a read error. This rearrangement joins TRBV5-1 to TRBJ2-7, with 7 bases identical to TRBD1. The CDR3 consists of 15 residues. Germline CDR1 reads SGHRS; CDR2 reads YFSETQ. CDR3 coding DNA: TGCGCCAGTAGCTTGGAGACAGGGAACTTTCCCGAGCAGTACTTC. This encodes CASSLETGNFPEQYF.

In this sample, this clone turned up once. The chain employs TRBV4-3 and TRBJ2-7, with TRBD2 matching over 7 bases. The V and J ends lost 1 base and 0 bases, in that order; junction bases with no gene match: 3. The CDR3 has 15 residues. CDR1 is LGHNA and CDR2 is YSLEER in the germline V gene. The CDR3 coding sequence is TGCGCCAGCAGCCAAGGCCTAGCGGTCTCCTACGAGCAGTACTTC. Its translation: CASSQGLAVSYEQYF.

This clone was picked up one time. The gene calls are TRBV6-2 or TRBV6-3 and TRBJ2-1, with unresolved D. This CDR3 is 13 amino acids long. Trimming removed 3 bases at V and 7 bases at J, with 10 bases between. Germline V lookup: CDR1 MNHEY, CDR2 SVGEGT. CDR3 DNA: TGTGCCAGCAGTTATGTCCGGGTGAATGAGCAGTTCTTC. It encodes CASSYVRVNEQFF.

The J gene is TRBJ2-1, the V gene TRBV6-5; 10 bases map to TRBD2. From germline, CDR1 is MNHEY and CDR2 SVGAGI. The CDR3 is 16 residues long. Unmatched junction bases numbered 7, after V lost 0 bases and J lost 8 bases. The CDR3 region has the DNA TGTGCCAGCAGTTACTCGACCCTAGCGGGGGCCTATGAGCAGTTCTTC. It encodes CASSYSTLAGAYEQFF.